Given below is one T cell receptor beta chain in context. At least ten counts were recorded for this clonotype. Its antigen is unknown. No much larger clone is present one base from it, and per-base qualities are unavailable. This specimen comes from a study of T cell repertoires in cytomegalovirus infection (dated by TCRdb to about 2019). Looking at the study overall: Donor HLA type was relevant to the analysis, as public TCR beta signatures indicated carriage of CMV infection together with the matching HLA type.

The run used an Illumina HiSeq 1500. Through fastp at Q25 and MiXCR, TCRdb rebuilt clones from the public reads, retaining in-frame beta chains. Rows merge per CDR3 protein into single entries with the most common DNA and genes. A total of 400,000 or so distinct CDR3 sequences appear in this sample, around 18% of them only once. Around 9.3% of the sample belongs to the ten largest clones. The CDR3 spans 15 residues, from the cysteine through the phenylalanine. Only the CDR3 DNA is retained, 45 bases long and in frame from the first base. Trimming removed 5 bases from V and 3 bases from J, leaving 16 bases between the germline ends. Sequences SGHAT (CDR1) and FQNNGV (CDR2) are obtained from the germline V gene. The full study reports these points: In both this cohort and an independent roughly 400-donor cohort, the cumulative frequency of public TCR beta family members distinguished carriers of CMV infection plus the relevant HLA type. In the ex vivo response, HLA-C-restricted CMV-specific TCR beta clonotypes were dominant, and in two of eight donors the single most frequent clonotype came from this HLA-C-restricted group.

This receptor was obtained from a human donor in good health (CMV status not recorded). Some clones in this sample may be carry-over from other donors' samples. The source material was PBMCs. Rearrangement joined TRBV11-2 to TRBJ2-5, with TRBD1 as a weak D call on 6 bases. DNA sequence: TGTGCCAGCAGCCTCCTTGTGGCAGGGGAAGAGACCCAGTACTTC. It is translated as CASSLLVAGEETQYF.